This TCR beta chain was identified during a study of blood T cell repertoires in COVID-19. Looking at the study overall: Sources were T cells, B-cell-depleted T cells, or PBMCs; the material itself was cDNA or gDNA.

Under the authors' procedure: Estimates of nucleated cell counts were drawn from the amplification of reference gene primers. The protocol was immunoSEQ multiplex PCR, while the TCRdb copy is restricted to in-frame clones and leaves out a portion. Clonal size and the V and J genes are those of that table, whereas D and trimming came from the DNA. The sample consists of roughly 90,000 clones, around 86% of them appearing once. This clone appeared a few times. Between the trimmed V and J ends, which lost 1 base and 7 bases, there was a span of 11 bases. CDR1 and CDR2 (germline): ENHRY, SYGVKD. This CDR3 has 14 residues.

Sequencing was done on a sample of peripheral blood. This sequence was found in a human donor in a cohort sampled during active COVID-19. The chain combines TRBV10-3 with TRBJ2-1; D call uncertain. The CDR3 nucleotides are TGTGCCATCAGTGAGTTGACAATGGAAAATGAGCAGTTCTTC. Amino acid sequence: CAISELTMENEQFF.